In this sample, the clone carrying this T cell receptor (beta chain) turned up many times. Its antigen is still unknown. CDR3 length equals 13 residues. Trimming removed 1 base from V and 5 bases from J, with 8 bases in between. Germline V gives CDR1 ENHRY, CDR2 SYGVKD. The data derive from a study of CD8+CD57+ T cells in acquired aplastic anemia. Study-wide background: Recorded DNA amounts for sorted CD4+ and CD8+ cells had an average of about 3.5 ug. An average of about 10.8 million reads for CD4+ cells was obtained from healthy donors. Study observations and caveats: Overlapping CD8+ CDR3 repertoires of patients and controls contained under 35 shared sequences. Patients and controls were not found to differ significantly in CD8+ Simpson's diversity.

Genomic DNA was employed as the template in profiling TCR beta VDJ and CDR3. One entry per CDR3 protein results from TCRdb running MiXCR on the reads. The sample consists of around 150,000 distinct CDR3 sequences, 41% of them appearing once. This chain joins TRBV10-3 and TRBJ1-1; D remains unclear. What was sequenced was sorted CD4+, CD8+, or CD8+CD57+ T cells (not recorded which) from PBMCs. The TCR originated in a human donor in good health, serving as a control. CDR3 bases: TGTGCCATCAGTGAGTATGGGGTTACTGAAGCTTTCTTT. Residues: CAISEYGVTEAFF.